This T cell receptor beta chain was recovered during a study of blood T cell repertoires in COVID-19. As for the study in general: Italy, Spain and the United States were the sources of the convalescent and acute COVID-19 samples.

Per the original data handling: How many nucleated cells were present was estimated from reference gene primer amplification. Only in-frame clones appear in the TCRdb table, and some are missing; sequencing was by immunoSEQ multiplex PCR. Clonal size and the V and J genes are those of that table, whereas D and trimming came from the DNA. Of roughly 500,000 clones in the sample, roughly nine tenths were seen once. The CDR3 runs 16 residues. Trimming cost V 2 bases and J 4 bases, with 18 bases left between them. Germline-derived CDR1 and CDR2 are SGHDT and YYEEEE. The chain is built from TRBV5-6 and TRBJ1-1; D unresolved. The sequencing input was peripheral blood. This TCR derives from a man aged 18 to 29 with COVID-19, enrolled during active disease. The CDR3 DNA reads TGTGCCAGCAGCTTCCGGAGGGCCCGGCGCATCACTGAAGCTTTCTTT. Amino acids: CASSFRRARRITEAFF.